A selection of T cell receptor beta chains follows, all from one sample in a study of blood T cell repertoires in COVID-19. Data came from immunoSEQ multiplex PCR; TCRdb stores just in-frame clones and leaves some out. Among over 15,000 clones, over 65% were seen once, and the ten largest hold 5.5% to 6.5%. Sequencing input: peripheral blood. The receptor source for this set is a human donor in a cohort sampled during active COVID-19. CDR3s include the opening cysteine and the closing phenylalanine or tryptophan. Fields, in order: V gene, J gene, clone size, D gene, CDR3 protein, CDR3 DNA. The D gene is left open where the match is weak. Clone size is not always given. Where it is, it says once, few, many or a class for expanded clones.

TRBV21-1,TRBJ1-1,.,.,CASSKVFFAQGAMNTEAFF,.
TRBV7-9,TRBJ2-5,.,.,CASSLDARETQYF,TGTGCCAGCAGCTTAGATGCGAGGGAGACCCAGTACTTC
TRBV20-1,TRBJ2-5,.,.,CSASPPFGGNQETQYF,TGCAGTGCTAGTCCACCGTTTGGAGGGAACCAAGAGACCCAGTACTTC
TRBV6-2/TRBV6-3,TRBJ2-5,.,.,CASSRGGESEKTQYF,TGTGCCAGCAGCCGAGGCGGGGAGAGCGAGAAGACCCAGTACTTC
TRBV6-5,TRBJ1-5,few,.,CASSYRENQPQHF,TGTGCCAGCAGTTACAGGGAGAATCAGCCCCAGCATTTT
TRBV6-4,TRBJ2-2,.,.,CASSGTSSPGELFF,TGTGCCAGCAGTGGAACCTCTAGTCCCGGGGAGCTGTTTTTT
TRBV4-1,TRBJ2-2,.,TRBD2,CASSISGRARTGELFF,TGCGCCAGCAGCATTAGCGGGAGGGCCCGAACCGGGGAGCTGTTTTTT
TRBV5-1,TRBJ2-1,few,.,CAIRNGGGSGDNEQFF,TGCGCCATTAGGAACGGGGGAGGTAGCGGAGACAATGAGCAGTTCTTC
TRBV6-5,TRBJ2-1,once,.,CASSYTGSYNEQFF,TGTGCCAGCAGTTATACCGGCTCCTACAATGAGCAGTTCTTC
TRBV28,TRBJ1-5,.,.,CASSGYSNQPQHF,TGTGCCAGCAGCGGTTATAGCAATCAGCCCCAGCATTTT
TRBV10-3,TRBJ2-5,.,.,CAISDRGQLGQETQYF,TGTGCCATCAGTGACCGAGGACAGCTCGGACAAGAGACCCAGTACTTC
TRBV5-5,TRBJ2-3,.,.,CASSLSQRSTDTQYF,TGTGCCAGCAGCTTGAGCCAGCGGAGCACAGATACGCAGTATTTT
TRBV28,TRBJ2-5,.,TRBD2,CASSSPSGLADSTETQYF,TGTGCCAGCAGTTCCCCTTCGGGACTAGCGGATTCAACGGAGACCCAGTACTTC
TRBV28,TRBJ2-6,.,.,CASSLNRRANVLTF,TGTGCCAGCAGTTTGAACAGGAGGGCCAACGTCCTGACTTTC
TRBV7-2,TRBJ2-7,.,TRBD2,CASSFLGTSEQAF,TGTGCCAGCAGCTTCCTTGGGACTAGCGAACAAGCGTTC
TRBV4-1,TRBJ2-4,.,.,CASSLGVGENIQYF,TGCGCCAGCAGCCTCGGGGTTGGCGAAAACATTCAGTACTTC
TRBV4-1,TRBJ2-7,medium-sized,TRBD1,CASSQLPGQSYEQYF,TGCGCCAGCAGCCAACTGCCGGGACAGTCCTACGAGCAGTACTTC
TRBV28,TRBJ1-3,.,.,CASSLGLAGNTIYF,TGTGCCAGCAGTCTAGGACTTGCTGGAAACACCATATATTTT
TRBV13,TRBJ2-6,.,.,CASSSGTRNSGANVLTF,TGTGCCAGCAGCAGCGGGACACGGAACTCTGGGGCCAACGTCCTGACTTTC
TRBV6-4,TRBJ2-3,.,.,CASSGTAGGTDTQYF,TGTGCCAGCAGCGGAACGGCAGGGGGCACAGATACGCAGTATTTT
TRBV6-5,TRBJ2-7,.,TRBD2,CASTVLAGELREQYF,TGTGCCAGCACCGTACTAGCGGGAGAATTACGCGAGCAGTACTTC
TRBV7-2,TRBJ1-1,.,TRBD1,CASSLTGSNTEAFF,TGTGCCAGCAGCTTGACAGGGTCGAATACTGAAGCTTTCTTT
TRBV6-5,TRBJ2-1,.,TRBD2,CASTRLAGGAEQFF,TGTGCCAGCACCCGGCTAGCGGGAGGGGCTGAGCAGTTCTTC
TRBV6-4,TRBJ2-1,.,TRBD2,CASSVSGEVYNEQFF,TGTGCCAGCAGCGTAAGCGGGGAGGTCTACAATGAGCAGTTCTTC
TRBV13,TRBJ2-7,once,TRBD2,CASSSGLAGAYEQYF,TGTGCCAGCAGCTCTGGACTAGCGGGGGCCTACGAGCAGTACTTC
TRBV4-2,TRBJ1-1,once,.,CASSQDWPVTSAEAFF,TGTGCCAGCAGCCAAGATTGGCCAGTTACTAGCGCTGAAGCTTTCTTT
TRBV7-9,TRBJ1-4,.,.,CASSLSLTTNEKLFF,TGTGCCAGCAGCTTAAGCCTAACAACTAATGAAAAACTGTTTTTT
TRBV3-1/TRBV3-2,TRBJ2-1,.,TRBD2,CASRGTSGRGEQFF,TGTGCCAGCAGGGGGACTAGCGGGAGAGGCGAGCAGTTCTTC
TRBV19,TRBJ1-1,large,TRBD1,CASSIAGTGNTEAFF,TGTGCCAGTAGTATCGCCGGGACAGGGAACACTGAAGCTTTCTTT
TRBV5-5,TRBJ2-7,.,.,CASTPWQNYEQYF,TGTGCCAGCACTCCCTGGCAGAACTACGAGCAGTACTTC
TRBV7-2,TRBJ2-7,.,.,CASSVVLDYEQYF,TGTGCCAGCAGCGTAGTACTAGACTACGAGCAGTACTTC
TRBV3-1/TRBV3-2,TRBJ2-1,.,TRBD2,CASRRTGTIYNEQFF,TGTGCCAGCAGGCGCACCGGGACTATCTACAATGAGCAGTTCTTC
TRBV10-3,TRBJ2-7,.,TRBD1,CAAGQGERYEQYF,TGTGCCGCCGGACAGGGGGAGAGGTACGAGCAGTACTTC
TRBV11-2,TRBJ1-2,.,TRBD1,CASSLAGQGFGYTF,TGTGCCAGCAGCTTAGCCGGACAGGGGTTTGGCTACACCTTC
TRBV4-2,TRBJ1-4,medium-sized,TRBD1,CASSPQVEGQGYEKLFF,TGTGCCAGCAGCCCCCAAGTTGAGGGACAGGGTTACGAAAAACTGTTTTTT
TRBV6-1,TRBJ2-7,.,.,CASSEDSTYYEQYF,TGTGCCAGCAGTGAAGATAGTACCTACTACGAGCAGTACTTC
TRBV2,TRBJ1-2,.,TRBD1,CASSERGRGYGYTF,TGTGCCAGCAGTGAAAGGGGGCGCGGCTATGGCTACACCTTC
TRBV27,TRBJ1-2,.,TRBD1,CASSLRGQGSYPYGYTF,TGTGCCAGCAGTTTGCGAGGACAGGGCTCTTACCCCTATGGCTACACCTTC
TRBV28,TRBJ2-7,.,TRBD1,CASSPGQGTYEQYF,TGTGCCAGCAGTCCGGGACAGGGGACCTACGAGCAGTACTTC
TRBV11-2,TRBJ2-7,once,TRBD2,CASSLLMGGKHEQYF,TGTGCCAGCAGCTTATTGATGGGGGGGAAACACGAGCAGTACTTC
TRBV5-1,TRBJ2-5,.,TRBD1,CASRDGQGRETQYF,TGCGCCAGCAGGGACGGACAGGGGCGAGAGACCCAGTACTTC
TRBV4-3,TRBJ2-1,.,.,CASSQDGERSYNEQFF,TGCGCCAGCAGCCAAGATGGAGAGCGGTCCTACAATGAGCAGTTCTTC
TRBV24-1,TRBJ2-1,.,.,CATSRENYNEQFF,TGTGCCACCAGCCGAGAAAACTACAATGAGCAGTTCTTC
TRBV27,TRBJ1-6,.,TRBD1,CASSLSPLLDDRGSSSYNSPLHF,TGTGCCAGCAGTTTATCGCCCTTATTAGACGACAGGGGGTCAAGCTCCTATAATTCACCCCTCCACTTT
TRBV27,TRBJ2-7,once,.,CASSLRERTYEQYF,TGTGCCAGCTCCCTCCGGGAGCGGACCTACGAGCAGTACTTC
TRBV4-1,TRBJ1-5,.,.,CASSLAPPLGRINQPQHF,TGCGCCAGCAGTCTCGCACCCCCCTTGGGGAGAATTAATCAGCCCCAGCATTTT
TRBV4-3,TRBJ2-5,.,TRBD1,CASSPGGGLQETQYF,TGCGCCAGCAGCCCAGGGGGCGGATTACAAGAGACCCAGTACTTC
TRBV9,TRBJ1-6,few,.,CASREGASYPLHF,TGTGCCAGCAGGGAAGGGGCCTCCTATCCCCTCCACTTT
TRBV4-3,TRBJ2-1,.,.,CASSRDAGATSNEQFF,TGCGCCAGCAGCCGCGATGCAGGTGCCACGTCCAATGAGCAGTTCTTC
TRBV12-3/TRBV12-4,TRBJ1-4,.,.,CASSLVGGGLFF,TGTGCCAGCAGTTTAGTTGGCGGGGGACTGTTTTTT
TRBV2,TRBJ1-2,few,.,CASRDSLGGYTF,TGTGCCAGCAGGGACAGCCTTGGGGGCTACACCTTC
TRBV9,TRBJ2-1,.,TRBD2,CASSVVLWTSGNHEQFF,TGTGCCAGCAGCGTAGTCCTCTGGACTAGCGGGAATCATGAGCAGTTCTTC
TRBV28,TRBJ1-1,once,.,CASAQGDTEAFF,TGTGCCAGCGCCCAAGGGGACACTGAAGCTTTCTTT
TRBV20-1,TRBJ2-3,.,TRBD2,CSASGASGSADTQYF,TGCAGTGCTAGTGGGGCTAGCGGGAGTGCGGATACGCAGTATTTT
TRBV28,TRBJ2-7,.,TRBD1,CASSPGTVTYEQYF,TGTGCCAGCAGTCCCGGGACAGTAACCTACGAGCAGTACTTC
TRBV21-1,TRBJ2-1,.,.,CASSKALGGNEQFF,TGTGCCAGCAGCAAAGCGCTCGGGGGCAATGAGCAGTTCTTC
TRBV7-9,TRBJ1-5,.,.,CASSLGASKLQHF,TGTGCCAGCAGCTTAGGGGCAAGTAAGCTCCAGCATTTT
TRBV28,TRBJ2-1,.,TRBD2,CASSFRLAGGNEQFF,TGTGCCAGCAGTTTCCGACTAGCGGGAGGCAATGAGCAGTTCTTC
TRBV6-6,TRBJ2-5,.,.,CASSQRSVPGKTQYF,TGTGCCAGCAGCCAGAGATCGGTGCCCGGGAAGACCCAGTACTTC